These 13 T cell receptor beta chains were sequenced from one sample in a study of cytomegalovirus exposure and HLA in healthy donors (TCRdb year 2017). Library generation was performed with the immunoSEQ multiplex PCR assay. For the multiplex PCR, a mixture combining 60 forward primers for TCR Vbeta segments and 13 reverse primers for TCR Jbeta segments was used. What TCRdb holds here is the immuneACCESS table cut down to in-frame rearrangements. Part of the clones is not present; checked against another copy, under half of the missing clones reflect an unresolved V gene, and the others are unexplained. The sample yields 150,000 to 200,000 clones; more than 80% were counted once. Of the sample, roughly 0.7% is held by the ten largest clones. The sequenced sample consisted of PBMCs. Source of these receptors: a boy aged 5-17 years in good health and CMV-seronegative.

Points on this clone: Relative to the germline gene, one junction end is altered; a read error may explain this. The chain uses TRBV19 and TRBJ2-1; no reliable D call. This CDR3 has 12 residues. Germline V gene lookup returns CDR1 LNHDA and CDR2 SQIVND (reference sequence). DNA of the CDR3: TGTGCCAGTTGCGCGGCCTACAATAAGCAGTTCTTC. Translated: CASCAAYNKQFF. The full variable domain, rest sourced from reference TRBV19 and TRBJ2-1, is DGGITQSPKYLFRKEGQNVTLSCEQNLNHDAMYWYRQDPGQGLRLIYYSQIVNDFQKGDIAEGYSVSREKKESFPLTVTSAQKNPTAFYLCASCAAYNKQFFGPGTRLTVL.

V is TRBV7-3 and J is TRBJ2-1; maybe TRBD2 (5 bases). Germline lookup yields CDR1 SGHTA and CDR2 FQGTGA. This CDR3 has 15 residues. Trimming removed 3 bases at V and 0 bases at J, with 9 bases between. As DNA, the CDR3 is TGTGCCAGCAGCTTTATACGGGACTCCTACAATGAGCAGTTCTTC. This gives the protein CASSFIRDSYNEQFF.

This chain links TRBV7-6 with TRBJ1-1, with 7 bases that match TRBD1. Per germline, CDR1 SGHVS and CDR2 FNYEAQ. V trimming: 6 bases; J trimming: 2 bases; junction bases outside the gene matches: 6. This CDR3 is built from 14 residues. CDR3: CASSWQGGNTEAFF. In DNA form, the CDR3 reads TGTGCCAGCAGTTGGCAGGGGGGAAACACTGAAGCTTTCTTT. The full variable domain, completed using reference TRBV7-6 and TRBJ1-1, is GAGVSQSPRYKVTKRGQDVALRCDPISGHVSLYWYRQALGQGPEFLTYFNYEAQQDKSGLPNDRFSAERPEGSISTLTIQRTEQRDSAMYRCASSWQGGNTEAFFGQGTRLTVV.

The chain links TRBV19 to TRBJ1-2; 9 bases line up with TRBD1. V lost 6 bases and J lost 4; bases outside the gene matches: 6. CDR1 is LNHDA and CDR2 is SQIVND in the germline V gene (reference sequence). The CDR3 extends over 14 amino acids. CDR3 DNA sequence: TGTGCCAGTAGCCCGGACAGGGGCACCTATGGCTACACCTTC. It encodes CASSPDRGTYGYTF.

The CDR3 reads CSVVAHRMNTEAFF. CDR3 in DNA: TGCAGCGTGGTTGCCCACAGGATGAACACTGAAGCTTTCTTT. J is TRBJ1-1 and V is TRBV29-1, with D maybe TRBD1 (5 bases). The CDR3 loop spans 14 amino acids. The V gene's germline CDR1 is SQVTM and CDR2 ANQGSEA. Trimming removed 6 bases from V and 0 bases from J, with 14 bases in between.

The V call is TRBV18, the J call TRBJ1-6, with D perhaps TRBD1 (6 bases). This CDR3 has 12 amino acids. The germline V gene encodes CDR1 KGHSH and CDR2 LQKENI. Trimming shortened V by 2 bases and J by 14 bases, and 10 bases separated the two germline ends. The CDR3 loop reads CASSPVQGSLHF. DNA of the CDR3: TGTGCCAGCTCACCAGTACAGGGATCCCTCCACTTT.

The V call is TRBV5-1, the J call TRBJ2-3; TRBD2 agrees at 7 bases. In germline, CDR1 is SGHRS, CDR2 YFSETQ. The CDR3 spans 18 residues. The junction had 16 bases not matched to a gene; V was cut back by 4 bases and J by 2 bases. The CDR3 spells CASSVELGWRGITDTQYF. The CDR3 DNA reads TGCGCCAGCAGCGTGGAATTGGGTTGGCGGGGGATCACAGATACGCAGTATTTT. Drawing the rest from reference TRBV5-1 and TRBJ2-3, the complete variable domain is KAGVTQTPRYLIKTRGQQVTLSCSPISGHRSVSWYQQTPGQGLQFLFEYFSETQRNKGNFPGRFSGRQFSNSRSEMNVSTLELGDSALYLCASSVELGWRGITDTQYFGPGTRLTVL.

The rearrangement uses TRBV6-5 and TRBJ1-1, with a tentative D call TRBD1 (5 bases). The CDR3 is made up of 15 amino acids. Germline V gives CDR1 MNHEY, CDR2 SVGAGI. Trimming stripped 4 bases from V and 0 bases from J, with 12 bases between. The CDR3 sequence: CASSSGPQVNTEAFF. DNA for the CDR3: TGTGCCAGCAGTTCAGGGCCGCAGGTGAACACTGAAGCTTTCTTT.

The J gene is TRBJ1-5, the V gene TRBV19; 9 bases match TRBD1. V lost 3 bases and J lost 0; bases outside the gene matches: 9. CDR1 is LNHDA, CDR2 SQIVND, per germline (reference sequence). The CDR3 is 18 amino acids. Here the CDR3 DNA reads TGTGCCAGTAGTATTGACAGGGGGGGGAGTTATAGCAATCAGCCCCAGCATTTT. Protein product: CASSIDRGGSYSNQPQHF.

V and J are TRBV5-1 and TRBJ1-2, with TRBD1 identical over 8 bases. Germline trimming cut 5 bases from V and 2 bases from J; bases unmatched to any gene: 5. The germline V gene encodes CDR1 SGHRS and CDR2 YFSETQ. The CDR3 totals 14 residues. CDR3 in DNA: TGCGCCAGCAGTATGGGACAGGAAAACTATGGCTACACCTTC. Translating gives CASSMGQENYGYTF.

For the CDR3, the DNA is TGTGCCAGCAGTTATACTTCTAGGACAGGGCCGGTTACGAACACTGAAGCTTTCTTT. Encoded protein: CASSYTSRTGPVTNTEAFF. This rearrangement joins TRBV27 to TRBJ1-1; TRBD1 agrees at 8 bases. CDR1 and CDR2 (germline): MNHEY, SMNVEV (reference sequence). There are 19 residues in the CDR3. The V and J ends lost 4 bases and 1 base, in that order; junction bases with no gene match: 17.

The chain employs TRBV5-1 and TRBJ2-2; TRBD1 aligns across 7 bases. V was pared by 5 bases and J by 2 bases, with 6 bases of the junction left unmatched. Germline V gives CDR1 SGHRS, CDR2 YFSETQ. The CDR3 length is 15 residues. The CDR3 region has the DNA TGCGCCAGCAGTAGGAGACAGGGAAACACCGGGGAGCTGTTTTTT. Amino acid sequence: CASSRRQGNTGELFF.

The V and J genes are TRBV15 and TRBJ2-5, with 8 bases that match TRBD2. V gave up 0 bases and J gave up 4 bases; unmatched junction bases: 4. The CDR3 spans 15 residues. Per germline, CDR1 LNHNV and CDR2 YYDKDF (reference sequence). The CDR3 here is CATSREAGAPETQYF. CDR3 sequence (DNA): TGTGCCACCAGCAGAGAAGCGGGGGCCCCAGAGACCCAGTACTTC.